This is a list of T cell receptor beta chains from one sample in a study of graft-versus-host responses after intestinal transplantation. The data were produced by immunoSEQ multiplex PCR, yet TCRdb's version contains in-frame clones alone and is incomplete. This sample carries some 87,000 clones, roughly 91% of them seen once, and the ten largest clones take 1% to 1.4%. Their recognized antigens are unknown. This specimen consisted of unstimulated CD8+ T cells sorted from spleen or lymph node cells, obtained before transplant. These receptors originate from a human donor who was the organ donor for an intestinal transplant. The CDR3 runs from the conserved cysteine through the conserved F or W. Fields, in order: CDR3 length, D gene, J gene, V gene, CDR3 protein, CDR3 DNA. D genes are given only for firm matches.

len: 15
d_gene: -
j_gene: TRBJ1-2
v_gene: TRBV9
CDR3aa: CASSVVGAADYGYTF
CDR3nt: TGTGCCAGCAGCGTAGTAGGGGCGGCAGACTATGGCTACACCTTC

len: 16
d_gene: -
j_gene: TRBJ2-7
v_gene: TRBV11-2
CDR3aa: CASSLEGDRRNYEQYF
CDR3nt: TGTGCCAGCAGCTTAGAAGGTGACAGGAGAAACTACGAGCAGTACTTC

len: 15
d_gene: -
j_gene: TRBJ1-2
v_gene: TRBV6-1
CDR3aa: CASSEEWGENYGYTF
CDR3nt: TGTGCCAGCAGTGAAGAATGGGGGGAGAACTATGGCTACACCTTC

len: 15
d_gene: -
j_gene: TRBJ2-1
v_gene: TRBV5-1
CDR3aa: CASSEEGGGYNEQFF
CDR3nt: TGCGCCAGCTCCGAAGAAGGGGGGGGGTACAATGAGCAGTTCTTC

len: 14
d_gene: -
j_gene: TRBJ1-5
v_gene: TRBV6-5
CDR3aa: CASSLVEGLQPQHF
CDR3nt: TGTGCCAGCAGTTTAGTGGAGGGGCTTCAGCCCCAGCATTTT

len: 15
d_gene: TRBD2
j_gene: TRBJ2-1
v_gene: TRBV11-3
CDR3aa: CASSYQRGGHNEQFF
CDR3nt: TGTGCCAGCAGCTACCAGCGGGGGGGCCACAATGAGCAGTTCTTC

len: 14
d_gene: TRBD1
j_gene: TRBJ2-1
v_gene: TRBV6-1
CDR3aa: CASWGQGAYNEQFF
CDR3nt: TGTGCCAGCTGGGGGCAGGGGGCCTACAATGAGCAGTTCTTC

len: 14
d_gene: -
j_gene: TRBJ1-1
v_gene: TRBV29-1
CDR3aa: CSVELAGWGTEAFF
CDR3nt: TGCAGCGTTGAATTGGCGGGGTGGGGCACTGAAGCTTTCTTT

len: 15
d_gene: TRBD1
j_gene: TRBJ2-7
v_gene: TRBV6-1
CDR3aa: CASSEDGTGYYEQYF
CDR3nt: TGTGCCAGCAGTGAAGACGGGACAGGGTACTACGAGCAGTACTTC

len: 15
d_gene: TRBD2
j_gene: TRBJ2-7
v_gene: TRBV4-1
CDR3aa: CASSLLAGGDYEQYF
CDR3nt: TGCGCCAGCAGCCTTCTAGCGGGGGGCGACTACGAGCAGTACTTC